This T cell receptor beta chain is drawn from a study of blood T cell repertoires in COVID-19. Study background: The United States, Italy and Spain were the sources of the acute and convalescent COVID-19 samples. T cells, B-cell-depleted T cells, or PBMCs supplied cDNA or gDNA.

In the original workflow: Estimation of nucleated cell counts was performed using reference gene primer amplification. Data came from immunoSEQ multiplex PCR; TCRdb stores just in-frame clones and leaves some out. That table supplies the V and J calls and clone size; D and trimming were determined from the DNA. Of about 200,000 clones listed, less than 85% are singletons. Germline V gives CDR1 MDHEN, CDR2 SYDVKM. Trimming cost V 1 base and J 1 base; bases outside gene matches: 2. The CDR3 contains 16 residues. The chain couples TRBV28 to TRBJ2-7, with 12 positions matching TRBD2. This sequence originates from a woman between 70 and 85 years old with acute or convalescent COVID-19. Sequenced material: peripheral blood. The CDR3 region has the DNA TGTGCCAGCAGTTTATCGGGACTAGCGGGTTCCTACGAGCAGTACTTC. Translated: CASSLSGLAGSYEQYF.